One sample yielded the 8 T cell receptor beta chains listed below, sequenced in a study of blood T cell repertoires in COVID-19. The repertoire was sequenced with immunoSEQ multiplex PCR; TCRdb's copy has only in-frame clones and lacks some. The table includes fewer than 350,000 clones, around nine tenths detected once. What was sequenced was PBMCs or T cells enriched from blood (not recorded which). These TCRs come from a woman in her 30s who had been exposed to COVID-19.

This clone was counted at least ten times. Different DNA sequences within this sample yield the same CDR3. The chain recombines TRBV4-1 with TRBJ2-7, with D uncertain. CDR1 and CDR2 (germline): MGHRA, YSYEKL. V lost 1 base to trimming and J lost 3 bases, with 19 bases between them. The CDR3 loop spans 17 amino acids. The CDR3 DNA reads TGCGCCAGCAGCCAAGCCGCCCTCATCCGGTCAGGCTACGAGCAGTACTTC. This codes for CASSQAALIRSGYEQYF.

This clone was detected only a few times. The chain recombines TRBV2 with TRBJ1-1; D possibly corresponds to TRBD1 (5 bases). V shed 5 bases and J shed 4 bases, with 17 bases lying between them. Germline assignment: CDR1 SNHLY and CDR2 FYNNEI. The CDR3 contains 15 residues. This chain's CDR3 is CASSPWGMGGTEAFF. Written as DNA, the CDR3 is TGTGCCAGCAGTCCTTGGGGGATGGGGGGCACTGAAGCTTTCTTT. Complete variable domain (other parts from reference TRBV2 and TRBJ1-1): EPEVTQTPSHQVTQMGQEVILRCVPISNHLYFYWYRQILGQKVEFLVSFYNNEISEKSEIFDDQFSVERPDGSNFTLKIRSTKLEDSAMYFCASSPWGMGGTEAFFGQGTRLTVV.

V and J are TRBV19 and TRBJ2-1; 7 bases are shared with TRBD1. CDR3 size: 15 residues. CDR1 is LNHDA, CDR2 SQIVND, per germline (reference sequence). The trim removed 4 bases at V and 6 bases at J, leaving 9 bases unmatched. This CDR3 is CASSNHGAGGNEQFF. The CDR3 nucleotides are TGTGCCAGTAGTAACCATGGGGCAGGGGGCAATGAGCAGTTCTTC.

The genes are TRBV7-9 and TRBJ1-2; 7 nucleotides match TRBD1. The ends lost 1 base at V and 2 bases at J; junction bases unmatched: 7. This CDR3 is 16 amino acids long. CDR1 and CDR2 from the germline V gene are SEHNR and FQNEAQ (reference sequence). CDR3 nucleotides: TGTGCCAGCAGCTTAGAGGCACAGGGGCAGAACTATGGCTACACCTTC. This translates into CASSLEAQGQNYGYTF.

Only a few counts were recorded for this clone. The genes are TRBV19 and TRBJ2-2, with D hard to call. This CDR3 has 14 amino acids. V was cut by 4 bases and J by 1 base, with 7 bases left in between. Germline CDR1 LNHDA, CDR2 SQIVND (reference sequence). CDR3 sequence reads: CASSRDGNTGELFF. CDR3 DNA sequence: TGTGCCAGTAGTAGAGACGGGAACACCGGGGAGCTGTTTTTT.

This clone occurred once. The chain couples TRBV9 to TRBJ2-3; D is perhaps TRBD2 (6 bases). V was pared by 3 bases and J by 6 bases, with 8 bases between. Germline lookup yields CDR1 SGDLS and CDR2 YYNGEE. There are 12 residues in the CDR3. Here the CDR3 DNA reads TGTGCCAGCAGCGGGAGGGCTGATACGCAGTATTTT. Translation gives CASSGRADTQYF.

CDR3 DNA sequence: TGCGCCAGCAGTGAGCGACGACAGGGGCCCGAGCAGTACTTC. Translation gives CASSERRQGPEQYF. The chain employs TRBV10-2 and TRBJ2-7; 8 positions match TRBD1. In germline, CDR1 is WSHSY, CDR2 SAAADI. The CDR3 length is 14 residues. After removal of 2 bases from V and 6 bases from J, the junction contained 6 bases not matched to a gene.

The rearrangement links TRBV19 to TRBJ2-7; 13 nucleotides line up with TRBD2. Trimming removed 2 bases from V and 5 bases from J; junction bases left unmatched: 6. CDR1 and CDR2 (germline): LNHDA, SQIVND (reference sequence). The CDR3 loop spans 16 amino acids. CDR3 sequence: CASSIRTGTSGNEQYF. CDR3 nucleotides: TGTGCCAGTAGTATAAGAACCGGGACTAGCGGGAACGAGCAGTACTTC. The full variable domain, with the rest looked up from reference TRBV19 and TRBJ2-7, is DGGITQSPKYLFRKEGQNVTLSCEQNLNHDAMYWYRQDPGQGLRLIYYSQIVNDFQKGDIAEGYSVSREKKESFPLTVTSAQKNPTAFYLCASSIRTGTSGNEQYFGPGTRLTVT.